The present TCR beta chain was sequenced within a study of identical twins. TCRdb ran MiXCR on the 5' RACE reads and lists one entry per CDR3 protein. The sample shows fewer than 900,000 distinct CDR3 sequences, roughly 20% of them seen only once. V gave up 11 bases and J gave up 1 base; unmatched junction bases: 9. CDR1 is ENHRY, CDR2 SYGVKD, per germline. This CDR3 is 14 amino acids long. A further study also used this sample, focusing on T cells expressing NK-cell markers.

Sequencing was done on a sample of PBMCs. The V gene is TRBV10-3, the J gene TRBJ2-5; 8 bases align to TRBD1. The receptor was derived from a woman under 30 in good health. CDR3 residues: CAAGDRTIQETQYF. In DNA form, the CDR3 reads TGTGCCGCTGGGGACAGGACGATCCAAGAGACCCAGTACTTC.